The entry below gives a single T cell receptor beta chain sequence along with its context. Its matching antigen is unknown. This sample stems from a study of cytomegalovirus exposure and HLA in healthy donors. Regarding the study as a whole: As a later analysis revealed, most CMV-associated TCR beta chains appeared HLA-restricted.

CDR3 length: 14 amino acids. Germline CDR1 reads MDHEN; CDR2 reads SYDVKM. V lost 5 bases and J lost 0, with 10 bases in between. The PCR contained 60 Vbeta and 13 Jbeta primers. Sequenced by immunoSEQ multiplex PCR; TCRdb stores in-frame clones only, minus some. The sample shows about 160,000 clones, roughly 80% of them seen only once. Input material: PBMCs. The V call is TRBV28, the J call TRBJ1-2; no clear D gene. This clonotype originated in a woman in her forties or fifties in good health and CMV-seronegative. CDR3 residues: CASSKTASNYGYTF. The CDR3 DNA reads TGTGCCAGCAGTAAAACAGCCTCTAACTATGGCTACACCTTC.